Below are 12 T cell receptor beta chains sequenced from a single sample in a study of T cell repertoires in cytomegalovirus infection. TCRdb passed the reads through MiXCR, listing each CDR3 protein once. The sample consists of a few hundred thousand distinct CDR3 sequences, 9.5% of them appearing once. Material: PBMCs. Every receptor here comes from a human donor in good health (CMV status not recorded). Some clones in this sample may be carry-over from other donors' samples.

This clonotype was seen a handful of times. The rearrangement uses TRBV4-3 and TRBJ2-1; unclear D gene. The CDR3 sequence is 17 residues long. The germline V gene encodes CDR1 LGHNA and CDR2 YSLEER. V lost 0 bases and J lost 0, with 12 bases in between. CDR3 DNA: TGCGCCAGCAGCCAAGACCCGGCGCGTAGCTCCTACAATGAGCAGTTCTTC. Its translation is CASSQDPARSSYNEQFF.

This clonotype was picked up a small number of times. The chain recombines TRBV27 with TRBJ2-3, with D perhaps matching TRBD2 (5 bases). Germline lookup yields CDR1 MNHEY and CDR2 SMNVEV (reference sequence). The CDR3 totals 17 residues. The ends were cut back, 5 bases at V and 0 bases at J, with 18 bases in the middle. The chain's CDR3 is CASSPIPRVSSTDTQYF. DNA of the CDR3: TGTGCCAGCAGTCCCATCCCGAGGGTCTCTAGCACAGATACGCAGTATTTT.

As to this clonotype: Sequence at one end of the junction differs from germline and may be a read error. The CDR3 nucleotides read TGTGCCAGCAGTCAAGGACAGTCTCCTAACTATAGCTACACCTTC. It codes for CASSQGQSPNYSYTF. This rearrangement joins TRBV7-2 to TRBJ1-2; possible D gene TRBD1, 6 bases. The germline V gene has CDR1 SGHTA and CDR2 FQGNSA. There are 15 residues in the CDR3.

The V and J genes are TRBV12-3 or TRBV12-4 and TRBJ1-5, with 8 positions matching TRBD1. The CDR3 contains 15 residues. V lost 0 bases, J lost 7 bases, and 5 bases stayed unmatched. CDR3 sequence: CASSLAGQGFQPQHF. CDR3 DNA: TGTGCCAGCAGTTTAGCCGGACAGGGTTTCCAGCCCCAGCATTTT.

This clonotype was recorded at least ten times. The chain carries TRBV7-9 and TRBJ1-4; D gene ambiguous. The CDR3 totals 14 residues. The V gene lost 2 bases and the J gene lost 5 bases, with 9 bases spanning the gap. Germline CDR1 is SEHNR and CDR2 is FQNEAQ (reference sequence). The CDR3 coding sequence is TGTGCCAGCAGCTTAAGGACGGGGAATGAAAAACTGTTTTTT. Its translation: CASSLRTGNEKLFF.

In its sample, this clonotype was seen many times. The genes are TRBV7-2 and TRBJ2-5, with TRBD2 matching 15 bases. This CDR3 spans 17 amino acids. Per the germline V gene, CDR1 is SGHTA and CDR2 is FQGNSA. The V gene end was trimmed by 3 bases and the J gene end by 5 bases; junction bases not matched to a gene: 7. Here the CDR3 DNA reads TGTGCCAGCAGCTTTGGACTAGCGGGGGGGACGGTGGAGACCCAGTACTTC. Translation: CASSFGLAGGTVETQYF. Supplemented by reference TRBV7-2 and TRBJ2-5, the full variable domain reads GAGVSQSPSNKVTEKGKDVELRCDPISGHTALYWYRQSLGQGLEFLIYFQGNSAPDKSGLPSDRFSAERTGGSVSTLTIQRTQQEDSAVYLCASSFGLAGGTVETQYFGPGTRLLVL.

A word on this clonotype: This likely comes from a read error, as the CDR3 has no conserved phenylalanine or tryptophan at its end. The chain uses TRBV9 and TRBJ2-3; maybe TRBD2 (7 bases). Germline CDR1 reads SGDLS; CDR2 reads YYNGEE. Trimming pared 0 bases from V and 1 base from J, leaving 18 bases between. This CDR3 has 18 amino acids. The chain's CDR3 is CASSVGGRAGARTDTQYL. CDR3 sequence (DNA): TGTGCCAGCAGCGTAGGGGGCAGGGCGGGGGCTCGCACAGATACGCAGTATTTG.

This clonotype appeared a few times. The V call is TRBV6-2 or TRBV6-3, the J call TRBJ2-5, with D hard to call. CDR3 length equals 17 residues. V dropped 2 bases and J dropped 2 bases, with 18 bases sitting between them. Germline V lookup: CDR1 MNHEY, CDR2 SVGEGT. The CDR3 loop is CASSYRTGDAPQETQYF. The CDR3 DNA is TGTGCCAGCAGTTACCGGACGGGTGACGCCCCACAAGAGACCCAGTACTTC.

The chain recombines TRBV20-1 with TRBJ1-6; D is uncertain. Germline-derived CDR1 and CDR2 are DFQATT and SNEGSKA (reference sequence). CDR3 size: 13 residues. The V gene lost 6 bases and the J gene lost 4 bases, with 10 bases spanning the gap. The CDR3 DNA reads TGCAGTGCCATTGACCGATATAATTCACCCCTCCACTTT. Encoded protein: CSAIDRYNSPLHF.

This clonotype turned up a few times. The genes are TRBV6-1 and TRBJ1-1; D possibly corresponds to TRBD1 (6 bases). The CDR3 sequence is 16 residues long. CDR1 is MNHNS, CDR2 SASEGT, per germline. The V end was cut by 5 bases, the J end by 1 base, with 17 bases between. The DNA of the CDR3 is TGTGCCAGCAGTCGCCCCCTCGGGACAAAGAACACTGAAGCTTTCTTT. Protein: CASSRPLGTKNTEAFF.

The DNA of the CDR3 is TGCAGCGTTGAGAAGACTAACTCCTACGAGCAGTACTTC. Encoded protein: CSVEKTNSYEQYF. The chain has TRBV29-1 and TRBJ2-7, with D perhaps TRBD2 (5 bases). The CDR3 runs to 13 residues. V lost 3 bases to trimming and J lost 0 bases, with 9 bases between them. Germline V CDR1 and CDR2: SQVTM, ANQGSEA.

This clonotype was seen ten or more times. The CDR3, as DNA: TGTGCCAGCAGCATAGAGGAAAGGGGACGGAAAGGTAGCGGGAGCTCCTACAATGAGCAGTTCTTC. Its translation: CASSIEERGRKGSGSSYNEQFF. The chain uses TRBV7-2 and TRBJ2-1; 9 positions agree with TRBD2. The V gene end was trimmed by 5 bases and the J gene end by 0 bases; junction bases not matched to a gene: 23. The CDR3 is made up of 22 amino acids. Per the germline V gene, CDR1 is SGHTA and CDR2 is FQGNSA.